These 29 T cell receptor beta chains share one sample of origin, sequenced in a study of T cell clonality in common variable immunodeficiency (dated by TCRdb to the mid-2010s). The method behind the library was the immunoSEQ multiplex PCR assay. TCRdb limited this immuneACCESS table to in-frame rearrangements with V and J called. A share of clones is missing; checked studies link under half to unresolved V genes, and the rest is unexplained. The table shows roughly 60,000 clones here, with no singletons. Jointly, the top ten make up approximately 1.6% of the sample. Sequencing was performed on peripheral blood mononuclear cells. Receptors originate from a person between 18 and 70 years old in good health.

The table lists this clone with many counts. The read finishes 3 residues shy of the CDR3 end, and the germline J gene is used to complete it. The J gene is TRBJ2-7, the V gene TRBV4-1, with TRBD1 as a possible D gene (6 bases). The V and J ends lost 4 bases and 3 bases respectively, with 16 bases between them. This CDR3 is built from 15 residues. CDR1 is MGHRA, CDR2 YSYEKL, per germline. The CDR3 protein is CASSRPGHGVYEQYF. Partial CDR3 DNA: TGCGCCAGCAGCCGTCCGGGACACGGAGTCTACGAG.

This clone showed up many times. The read halts 3 residues ahead of the CDR3 end, with the missing end drawn from the germline J gene. The chain recombines TRBV11-3 with TRBJ1-1; D call uncertain. This CDR3 region has 15 residues. Germline V gives CDR1 SGHNT, CDR2 YENEEA. Partial CDR3 DNA: TGTGCCAGCACCCTGCGGACTAGCGGGAGGACCCCC. Translated, it gives CASTLRTSGRTP. Given in full, the CDR3 is CASTLRTSGRTPAFF.

In its sample, this clone was seen many times. The read ends 3 residues early relative to the CDR3; the germline J gene fills the gap. The genes are TRBV19 and TRBJ2-2; 9 nucleotides agree with TRBD1. The CDR3 loop spans 15 amino acids. Per germline, CDR1 LNHDA and CDR2 SQIVND (reference sequence). The V gene end was trimmed by 10 bases and the J gene end by 3 bases; junction bases not matched to a gene: 9. CDR3 bases read: TGTGCCACCTTCCACAGGGGGCTAGACACCGGGGAG. It codes for CATFHRGLDTGE. The entire CDR3 protein reads CATFHRGLDTGELFF.

This clone was found many times. With the read ending 3 residues before the CDR3 end, the germline J gene is used to fill in that end. This chain uses TRBV5-1 with TRBJ1-1; TRBD1 agrees at 11 bases. J gave up 1 base and V 4 bases, and 6 bases lay outside the gene matches. Germline V gene sequence: CDR1 SGHRS, CDR2 YFSETQ. This CDR3 region has 16 residues. CDR3 loop: CASSPDRGHGNTEAFF. The sequenced CDR3 bases are TGCGCCAGCAGCCCGGACAGGGGGCACGGGAACACTGAA.

This clone showed up many times. The sequenced CDR3 bases are TGTGCCAGCTCACCACTCGGACTAGCGGGAGCCGAG. This codes for CASSPLGLAGAE. The CDR3 in full is CASSPLGLAGAEQYF. V gene TRBV18 combines with J gene TRBJ2-7; 13 bases align to TRBD2. The read falls 3 residues short of the CDR3 end, and the missing part is taken from the germline J gene. Per the germline V gene, CDR1 is KGHSH and CDR2 is LQKENI. The CDR3 has 15 residues. J gave up 6 bases and V 1 base, and 3 bases lay outside the gene matches.

This clone was detected a few times. The read finishes 3 residues shy of the CDR3 end, and the germline J gene is used to complete it. The genes are TRBV20-1 and TRBJ2-1; 12 nucleotides match TRBD2. V lost 0 bases, J lost 7 bases, and 4 bases stayed unmatched. This CDR3 contains 15 residues. Germline values: CDR1 DFQATT, CDR2 SNEGSKA (reference sequence). The CDR3 bases that were read are TGCAGTGCTAGAGATCGACTAGCGGGAGTGAATGAG. It translates to CSARDRLAGVNE. The whole CDR3 region reads CSARDRLAGVNEQFF.

This clone was seen ten or more times. The read ends 3 residues before the CDR3 terminus; that terminus is restored from the germline J gene. The sample contains more than one DNA sequence encoding this CDR3. The chain couples TRBV9 to TRBJ2-1, with D hard to call. The V gene's germline CDR1 is SGDLS and CDR2 YYNGEE. The CDR3 sequence is 15 residues long. V lost 0 bases, J lost 0 bases, and 7 bases lay in between. This CDR3 reads CASSVGLSSYNEQFF. The sequenced CDR3 bases are TGTGCCAGCAGCGTAGGACTCTCCTCCTACAATGAG.

This clone was observed many times. The read ends 3 residues before the CDR3 terminus; that terminus is restored from the germline J gene. V gene TRBV28 combines with J gene TRBJ1-1, with D perhaps matching TRBD1 (5 bases). Germline CDR1 reads MDHEN; CDR2 reads SYDVKM. The V end was cut by 6 bases, the J end by 4 bases, with 12 bases between. This CDR3 spans 13 amino acids. The CDR3 sequence is CASSPGGTTEAFF. CDR3 bases read: TGTGCCAGCAGCCCTGGGGGGACCACTGAA.

This clone was seen many times. The read ends 3 residues before the CDR3 terminus; that terminus is restored from the germline J gene. The chain recombines TRBV20-1 with TRBJ2-4; D is perhaps TRBD2 (5 bases). V lost 4 bases and J 3 bases, leaving 16 bases between the germline ends. This CDR3 region has 15 residues. CDR1 is DFQATT, CDR2 SNEGSKA, per germline (reference sequence). The part of the CDR3 DNA that was read is TGCAGTGCTACCTTAGTCGGGGTGGGCAAAAACATT. Translation: CSATLVGVGKNI. The whole CDR3 protein is CSATLVGVGKNIQYF.

Many counts were recorded for this clone. The part of the CDR3 DNA that was read is TGCAGTGCCCTCGGACAGTATAATTCACCC. Translating it yields CSALGQYNSP. The CDR3, in full, reads CSALGQYNSPLHF. This sequence joins TRBV20-1 and TRBJ1-6; maybe TRBD1 (6 bases). The missing CDR3 end, 3 residues past where the read stops, is filled in from the germline J gene. The V and J ends lost 6 bases and 4 bases respectively, with 10 bases between them. Germline CDR1 is DFQATT and CDR2 is SNEGSKA (reference sequence). The CDR3 spans 13 residues.

This clone was detected ten times or more. The observed sequence ends 3 residues before the CDR3 terminus, with the missing tail filled in from the germline J gene. This chain links TRBV20-1 with TRBJ2-3; 14 positions match TRBD2. This CDR3 comprises 15 residues. V shed 3 bases, J shed 3 bases, and the junction held 2 bases outside the gene matches. The V gene's germline CDR1 is DFQATT and CDR2 SNEGSKA (reference sequence). The CDR3 loop is CSASGTSGRTDTQYF. Incomplete CDR3 DNA: TGCAGTGCTAGCGGGACTAGCGGGAGAACAGATACG.

This clone was observed many times. The CDR3 end falls 3 residues outside the read, so it is completed with the germline J gene. V gene TRBV28 combines with J gene TRBJ1-2, with 9 positions matching TRBD1. Germline V gene sequence: CDR1 MDHEN, CDR2 SYDVKM. The CDR3 loop spans 15 amino acids. CDR3 amino acids: CASSLSSGTGWDYTF. The part of the CDR3 DNA that was read is TGTGCCAGCAGTTTATCGTCGGGGACAGGGTGGGAC.

This clone appeared many times. The read halts 3 residues ahead of the CDR3 end, with the missing end drawn from the germline J gene. The V and J genes are TRBV7-2 and TRBJ1-2; D is undetermined. CDR1 is SGHTA and CDR2 is FQGNSA in the germline V gene. V shed 6 bases and J shed 0 bases, with 8 bases lying between them. The CDR3 extends over 13 amino acids. Incomplete CDR3 DNA: TGTGCCAGCAGACAGTTAGCTAACTATGGC. Encoded protein: CASRQLANYG. From start to end, the CDR3 is CASRQLANYGYTF.

This clone came up many times. The read finishes 3 residues shy of the CDR3 end, and the germline J gene is used to complete it. The chain recombines TRBV12-3 or TRBV12-4 with TRBJ2-2; TRBD1 agrees at 8 bases. V gave up 7 bases and J gave up 5 bases; unmatched junction bases: 6. This CDR3 is 14 amino acids long. CDR3 protein: CASTRDRLTGELFF. CDR3 DNA, as far as it was read: TGTGCCAGCACCCGGGACAGGCTAACCGGGGAG.

This clone has at least ten counts. The read terminates 3 residues before the CDR3 end, so the remaining end is supplied by the germline J gene. This chain uses TRBV5-5 with TRBJ1-1; TRBD1 agrees at 7 bases. V trimming: 4 bases; J trimming: 1 base; junction bases outside the gene matches: 1. Germline V CDR1 and CDR2: SGHKS, YYEKEE (reference sequence). The CDR3 is 13 amino acids. CDR3 DNA (partial): TGTGCCAGCAGCAGACAGGGGAACACTGAA. Translating it yields CASSRQGNTE. Given in full, the CDR3 is CASSRQGNTEAFF.

There are a few counts of this clone. The read terminates 3 residues ahead of where the CDR3 ends, so the germline J gene completes it. V usage is TRBV20-1 and J usage is TRBJ1-2; D is perhaps TRBD1 (5 bases). The CDR3 runs 12 residues. The V gene's germline CDR1 is DFQATT and CDR2 SNEGSKA (reference sequence). Partial CDR3 DNA: TGCAGCCTCCGGGAAAGGGGCTATGGC. Its translation is CSLRERGYG. The full CDR3 reads CSLRERGYGYTF.

This clone came up many times. One junction end disagrees with the germline gene, perhaps due to a read error. The CDR3 is cut off 3 residues early in the read; its end comes from the germline J gene. The same CDR3 is also encoded by other DNA sequences in this sample. The V gene is TRBV2, the J gene TRBJ2-5; 7 nucleotides line up with TRBD1. Germline V gene sequence: CDR1 SNHLY, CDR2 FYNNEI. The CDR3 runs 14 residues. The CDR3 sequence is CASKDRQGQETQYF. Partial CDR3 DNA: TGCGCCAGCAAGGATAGACAGGGCCAAGAGACC.

This clone showed up many times. The read gets to within 3 residues of the CDR3 end, and the germline J gene fills in the rest. The V and J genes are TRBV2 and TRBJ1-6; 7 bases line up with TRBD1. The length of the CDR3 is 14 residues. The ends lost 6 bases at V and 10 bases at J; junction bases unmatched: 9. CDR1 is SNHLY, CDR2 FYNNEI, per germline. CDR3 residues: CASRESGGGSPLHF. The CDR3 DNA, read in part, is TGTGCCAGCAGGGAGTCAGGGGGTGGATCACCC.

This clone has ten or more counts. The sequenced fragment ends 3 residues before the CDR3 boundary, so the rest is inferred from the germline J gene. The V gene is TRBV5-5, the J gene TRBJ2-7, with 10 bases lining up with TRBD2. The trim removed 1 base at V and 3 bases at J, leaving 4 bases unmatched. Germline V gene sequence: CDR1 SGHKS, CDR2 YYEKEE (reference sequence). The CDR3 is made up of 15 amino acids. CDR3 DNA, as far as it was read: TGTGCCAGCAGCTTGTCGCTAGCGGGAGTCTACGAG. Translated, it gives CASSLSLAGVYE. The complete CDR3 protein is CASSLSLAGVYEQYF.

In its sample, this clone was seen many times. The read stops 3 residues short of the end of the CDR3; the missing end is completed from the germline J gene. This chain joins TRBV20-1 and TRBJ2-3, with D maybe TRBD1 (6 bases). V shed 0 bases and J shed 2 bases, with 15 bases lying between them. Germline V gene data show CDR1 as DFQATT and CDR2 as SNEGSKA (reference sequence). CDR3 length: 16 amino acids. This CDR3 reads CSARDLADSYTDTQYF. CDR3 DNA (partial): TGCAGTGCTAGAGATCTTGCGGACAGCTACACAGATACG.

This clone was seen many times. The DNA ends 3 residues before the CDR3 does, and the rest of the CDR3 is filled in from the germline J gene. This chain uses TRBV2 with TRBJ2-7, with 8 bases that match TRBD1. Germline values: CDR1 SNHLY, CDR2 FYNNEI. The J segment lost 2 bases and the V segment lost 6 bases, leaving 3 bases of the junction unmatched. The CDR3 totals 13 residues. The CDR3 region is CASRRQGTYEQYF. Partial CDR3 DNA: TGTGCCAGCAGGAGACAGGGGACCTACGAG.

This clone appeared many times. The missing CDR3 end, 3 residues past where the read stops, is filled in from the germline J gene. The V gene is TRBV5-4, the J gene TRBJ2-2; D is ambiguous. This CDR3 region has 12 residues. V gave up 3 bases and J gave up 7 bases, with 7 bases separating them. Germline V gives CDR1 SGHNT, CDR2 YYREEE (reference sequence). CDR3 DNA, as far as it was read: TGTGCCAGCAGCTCCGGTTTCGGGGAG. It encodes CASSSGFGE. The whole CDR3 sequence is CASSSGFGELFF. Full variable domain (remainder filled in from reference TRBV5-4 and TRBJ2-2): ETGVTQSPTHLIKTRGQQVTLRCSSQSGHNTVSWYQQALGQGPQFIFQYYREEENGRGNFPPRFSGLQFPNYSSELNVNALELDDSALYLCASSSGFGELFFGEGSRLTVL.

This clone has a count of ten or more. The CDR3 extends 3 residues past the end of the read, so its final part is completed from the germline J gene. The chain employs TRBV4-1 and TRBJ1-6, with 11 bases identical to TRBD1. V was clipped by 2 bases and J by 4 bases; unmatched bases: 1. Germline-derived CDR1 and CDR2 are MGHRA and YSYEKL. This CDR3 spans 16 amino acids. This CDR3 is CASSQRDRGYNSPLHF. The sequenced part of the CDR3 DNA is TGCGCCAGCAGCCAACGGGACAGGGGGTATAATTCACCC.

The sample holds many counts of this clone. The read halts 3 residues ahead of the CDR3 end, with the missing end drawn from the germline J gene. The chain links TRBV12-5 to TRBJ1-1; D not resolved. This CDR3 comprises 11 residues. Trimming shortened V by 9 bases and J by 5 bases, and 10 bases separated the two germline ends. Per germline, CDR1 LGHNT and CDR2 FRNRAP. The sequenced CDR3 bases are TGTGCTAGCGGCCGGGGAACTGAA. It encodes CASGRGTE. The entire CDR3 is CASGRGTEAFF.

This clone was observed at least ten times. The read gets to within 3 residues of the CDR3 end, and the germline J gene fills in the rest. This chain uses TRBV5-1 with TRBJ2-1, with 12 nucleotides matching TRBD2. Per germline, CDR1 SGHRS and CDR2 YFSETQ. Trimming took 5 bases from V and 6 from J; bases not matched to a gene: 15. The CDR3 is 18 amino acids. The part of the CDR3 DNA that was read is TGCGCCAGCAGGCAGGCCCCTAGCGGGAGGGCCTCAGGCAATGAG. Protein sequence: CASRQAPSGRASGNE. The entire CDR3 reads CASRQAPSGRASGNEQFF.

This clone occurred many times. The sequence runs out 3 residues before the end of the CDR3; the remainder is reconstructed from the germline J gene. J is TRBJ2-5 and V is TRBV7-9, with D possibly TRBD2 on 5 matching bases. This CDR3 region has 13 residues. The V end lost 4 bases, the J end lost 2 bases, and 8 bases lay between the germline ends. Germline V gives CDR1 SEHNR, CDR2 FQNEAQ (reference sequence). The CDR3 is CASSYGVQETQYF. The sequenced part of the CDR3 DNA is TGTGCCAGCAGCTACGGGGTTCAAGAGACC.

This clone has a count of ten or more. With the read ending 3 residues before the CDR3 end, the germline J gene is used to fill in that end. The chain carries TRBV18 and TRBJ1-1, with 7 bases lining up with TRBD1. The CDR3 runs 13 residues. Germline CDR1 and CDR2: KGHSH and LQKENI. With V trimmed by 4 bases and J by 1 base, 0 bases remained unmatched. The sequenced CDR3 bases are TGTGCCAGCTCACGGACAGGGAACACTGAA. Its protein product is CASSRTGNTE. The CDR3, in full, reads CASSRTGNTEAFF. The full variable domain, in which reference TRBV18 and TRBJ1-1 provide the parts outside the CDR3, is NAGVMQNPRHLVRRRGQEARLRCSPMKGHSHVYWYRQLPEEGLKFMVYLQKENIIDESGMPKERFSAEFPKEGPSILRIQQVVRGDSAAYFCASSRTGNTEAFFGQGTRLTVV.

This clone occurred many times. The CDR3 bases that were read are TGCAGTGCTAGTACTGACACTGAA. Translating it yields CSASTDTE. The complete CDR3 sequence is CSASTDTEAFF. V usage is TRBV20-1 and J usage is TRBJ1-1; D gene ambiguous. The CDR3 is cut off 3 residues early in the read; its end comes from the germline J gene. In germline, CDR1 is DFQATT, CDR2 SNEGSKA (reference sequence). The ends were cut back, 3 bases at V and 3 bases at J, with 5 bases in the middle. The CDR3 has 11 residues.

This clone showed up many times. The read ends 3 residues shy of where the CDR3 ends; the end is completed using the germline J gene. The V gene is TRBV9, the J gene TRBJ2-4; a weak D match, TRBD2 (5 bases). Germline lookup yields CDR1 SGDLS and CDR2 YYNGEE. The germline V and J ends were trimmed by 0 bases and 3 bases, with 7 bases remaining between them. This CDR3 region has 14 residues. CDR3 DNA (partial): TGTGCCAGCAGCGTAGGCGAGGGCAAAAACATT. Protein sequence: CASSVGEGKNI. The entire CDR3 reads CASSVGEGKNIQYF.